Below, 28 T cell receptor beta chains from the same sample are listed, as sequenced in a study of T-cell memory formation after mild COVID-19. TCRdb re-called the 5' RACE reads with MiXCR, one entry per CDR3 protein. The sample consists of fewer than 400,000 distinct CDR3 sequences, 10% to 15% of them appearing once. Sequenced: PBMCs or a T cell subset sorted from them (not recorded which). The receptor set was obtained from a man younger than 35 who had mild COVID-19 (a few samples of this study predate the infection). Cell type and time point are not known.

This clonotype has ten or more counts. The rearrangement links TRBV25-1 to TRBJ2-1; D is ambiguous. Trimming took 2 bases from V and 12 from J, leaving 14 bases between them. CDR3 length: 13 residues. Germline V gene sequence: CDR1 MGHDK, CDR2 SYGVNS. The CDR3 DNA is TGTGCCAGCAGTGAAAGAGTTTTGGTGGGGCAGTTCTTC. This codes for CASSERVLVGQFF.

CDR3 residues: CASIGREAKNIQYF. CDR3 sequence (DNA): TGTGCCAGCATCGGCAGGGAAGCCAAAAACATTCAGTACTTC. The rearrangement joins TRBV12-3 or TRBV12-4 to TRBJ2-4, with D tentatively TRBD1 (5 bases). CDR3 size: 14 residues. Between the trimmed V and J ends, which lost 7 bases and 0 bases, there was a span of 10 bases.

The V call is TRBV4-3, the J call TRBJ2-1; tentative D call: TRBD2 (5 bases). V lost 0 bases to trimming and J lost 8 bases, with 11 bases between them. The germline V gene encodes CDR1 LGHNA and CDR2 YSLEER. The CDR3 runs to 14 residues. The CDR3 loop is CASSQDLVRDEQFF. The DNA for the CDR3 is TGCGCCAGCAGCCAAGATCTGGTGCGGGATGAGCAGTTCTTC.

This clonotype was seen repeatedly, ten times or more. The chain links TRBV27 to TRBJ2-5; 7 nucleotides agree with TRBD2. CDR1 is MNHEY and CDR2 is SMNVEV in the germline V gene (reference sequence). Germline trimming cut 4 bases from V and 6 bases from J; bases unmatched to any gene: 8. The CDR3 is made up of 14 amino acids. The CDR3 DNA reads as TGTGCCAGCAGTTCGCGACTAGCCTTCCAGACCCAGTACTTC. This translates into CASSSRLAFQTQYF.

The sample holds a few counts of this clonotype. The chain has TRBV4-1 and TRBJ2-2, with D possibly matching TRBD2 (7 bases). Germline CDR1 is MGHRA and CDR2 is YSYEKL. V lost 6 bases and J lost 4, with 15 bases in between. The CDR3 runs 15 residues. The chain's CDR3 is CASSFGGRGTGELFF. CDR3 bases: TGCGCCAGCAGTTTCGGGGGGCGAGGCACCGGGGAGCTGTTTTTT.

This chain connects TRBV7-9 to TRBJ1-6; 7 positions match TRBD1. CDR3 length: 16 amino acids. V dropped 5 bases and J dropped 7; count of bases not matched to a gene: 11. Germline lookup yields CDR1 SEHNR and CDR2 FQNEAQ (reference sequence). The DNA of the CDR3 is TGTGCCAGCAGCGCGCGACAGGGTGGTTGGAATTCACCCCTCCACTTT. It yields the protein CASSARQGGWNSPLHF. Looking up the rest from reference TRBV7-9 and TRBJ1-6 gives the full variable domain: DTGVSQNPRHKITKRGQNVTFRCDPISEHNRLYWYRQTLGQGPEFLTYFQNEAQLEKSRLLSDRFSAERPKGSFSTLEIQRTEQGDSAMYLCASSARQGGWNSPLHFGNGTRLTVT.

The chain joins TRBV7-8 to TRBJ2-7; D may correspond to TRBD1 or TRBD2 (6 bases each). The V end was cut by 4 bases, the J end by 0 bases, with 19 bases between. Germline V gene lookup returns CDR1 SGHVS and CDR2 FQNEAQ. The CDR3 is 17 amino acids. CDR3 in amino acids: CASSSRDGGTLSYEQYF. CDR3 nucleotides: TGTGCCAGCAGCTCCCGGGACGGAGGGACACTCTCCTACGAGCAGTACTTC.

This clonotype was detected many times. The chain employs TRBV5-4 and TRBJ2-7; 9 bases agree with TRBD1. V was pared by 4 bases and J by 4 bases, with 9 bases of the junction left unmatched. Looked up from germline, CDR1 is SGHNT and CDR2 is YYREEE (reference sequence). The CDR3 is 15 residues long. The CDR3 loop is CASSLPGTGTYEQYF. As DNA, the CDR3 is TGTGCCAGCAGCCTACCTGGGACAGGGACATACGAGCAGTACTTC. The whole variable domain, filled in from reference TRBV5-4 and TRBJ2-7, reads ETGVTQSPTHLIKTRGQQVTLRCSSQSGHNTVSWYQQALGQGPQFIFQYYREEENGRGNFPPRFSGLQFPNYSSELNVNALELDDSALYLCASSLPGTGTYEQYFGPGTRLTVT.

The chain employs TRBV12-3 or TRBV12-4 and TRBJ2-3, with 7 nucleotides matching TRBD2. The CDR3 consists of 17 residues. V shed 6 bases, J shed 2 bases, and the junction held 14 bases outside the gene matches. The chain's CDR3 is CASSPRRSRGFTDTQYF. CDR3 coding DNA: TGTGCCAGCAGCCCCCGGCGCTCGCGGGGGTTCACAGATACGCAGTATTTT.

This clonotype was counted many times. V is TRBV4-3 and J is TRBJ1-6, with D perhaps matching TRBD1 (5 bases). Trimming removed 2 bases at V and 10 bases at J, with 15 bases between. This CDR3 comprises 15 residues. Germline CDR1 reads LGHNA; CDR2 reads YSLEER. CDR3 DNA: TGCGCCAGCAGCCAAAGGGATGGGGGTCGGTCACCCCTCCACTTT. This gives the protein CASSQRDGGRSPLHF.

The chain employs TRBV11-2 and TRBJ2-7, with D maybe TRBD1 (5 bases). CDR3 length equals 14 residues. The V gene's germline CDR1 is SGHAT and CDR2 FQNNGV. V was cut by 0 bases and J by 3 bases, with 9 bases left in between. The CDR3 here is CASSLDDSFYEQYV. Here the CDR3 DNA reads TGTGCCAGCAGCTTAGATGACAGTTTCTACGAGCAGTACGTC.

The V call is TRBV12-3 or TRBV12-4, the J call TRBJ1-6; D is unresolved. This CDR3 has 12 amino acids. V lost 4 bases, J lost 7 bases, and 5 bases lay in between. The CDR3 protein is CASSSQNSPLHF. CDR3 nucleotides: TGTGCCAGCAGTTCCCAGAATTCACCCCTCCACTTT.

The chain uses TRBV27 and TRBJ2-7; no reliable D call. The V gene's germline CDR1 is MNHEY and CDR2 SMNVEV (reference sequence). The V end was cut by 3 bases, the J end by 3 bases, with 9 bases between. This CDR3 is 13 amino acids long. As DNA, the CDR3 is TGTGCCAGCAGTTTTCCCAGAAACTACGAGCAGTACTTC. This sequence encodes CASSFPRNYEQYF.

This clonotype was seen more than once but under ten times. The chain recombines TRBV13 with TRBJ2-3; no definite D call. Between the trimmed V and J ends, which lost 3 bases and 4 bases, there was a span of 5 bases. The germline CDR1 and CDR2 sequences are PRHDT and FYEKMQ (reference sequence). This CDR3 contains 12 residues. CDR3 sequence reads: CASSFHADTQYF. The CDR3 DNA reads TGTGCCAGCAGCTTCCACGCAGATACGCAGTATTTT.

This clonotype turned up a few times. This rearrangement joins TRBV20-1 to TRBJ2-7, with TRBD2 as a possible D gene (7 bases). CDR3 length: 12 residues. The V and J ends lost 6 bases and 1 base respectively, with 10 bases between them. Germline assignment: CDR1 DFQATT and CDR2 SNEGSKA (reference sequence). The CDR3 reads CSARGGSYEQYF. The DNA of the CDR3 is TGCAGTGCGAGGGGGGGTTCCTACGAGCAGTACTTC.

The V call is TRBV12-3 or TRBV12-4, the J call TRBJ2-2; 10 bases are shared with TRBD2. CDR3 length equals 15 residues. With 3 bases clipped from V and 5 bases from J, the junction kept 3 bases outside the gene matches. This chain's CDR3 is CASSFTAGGTGELFF. CDR3 DNA sequence: TGTGCCAGCAGTTTCACAGCGGGGGGGACCGGGGAGCTGTTTTTT.

The chain recombines TRBV20-1 with TRBJ2-5; D is unclear. V lost 3 bases to trimming and J lost 4 bases, with 9 bases between them. Germline V gene sequence: CDR1 DFQATT, CDR2 SNEGSKA (reference sequence). This CDR3 contains 12 residues. CDR3 sequence: CSASTVTETQYF. The CDR3 nucleotides read TGCAGTGCTAGTACAGTGACAGAGACCCAGTACTTC.

The rearrangement links TRBV12-3 or TRBV12-4 to TRBJ1-1; 8 nucleotides agree with TRBD1. V shed 4 bases and J 4 bases; nucleotides not matched to a gene: 5. This CDR3 region has 14 residues. The CDR3 coding sequence is TGTGCCAGCAGTTACACAGGGGGTCGCACTGAAGCTTTCTTT. The encoded protein is CASSYTGGRTEAFF.

This clonotype was counted only a few times. One end of the junction fails to match germline, which may point to a read error. CDR3 nucleotides: TGTGCCAGCAGCACCCCTGGGACGGGTGCCTTC. It specifies CASSTPGTGAF. This chain joins TRBV6-6 and TRBJ1-2; possible D gene TRBD1, 5 bases. This CDR3 is 11 amino acids long. In germline, CDR1 is MNHNY, CDR2 SVGAGI (reference sequence).

This sequence joins TRBV5-1 and TRBJ2-7; 9 bases line up with TRBD1. The CDR3 consists of 17 residues. Germline V gene lookup returns CDR1 SGHRS and CDR2 YFSETQ. Trimming took 2 bases from V and 4 from J; bases not matched to a gene: 13. The CDR3 spells CASSLTTGGTGWYEQYF. The DNA for the CDR3 is TGCGCCAGCAGCTTAACCACAGGGGGCACGGGGTGGTACGAGCAGTACTTC.

The gene calls are TRBV4-1 and TRBJ2-5, with a tentative D call TRBD1 (6 bases). CDR3 size: 14 residues. V was trimmed by 4 bases and J by 3 bases, leaving 12 bases between them. Looked up from germline, CDR1 is MGHRA and CDR2 is YSYEKL. The CDR3 loop is CASSPLPGEETQYF. In DNA, the CDR3 is TGCGCCAGCAGCCCCTTGCCAGGGGAAGAGACCCAGTACTTC.

This chain links TRBV4-3 with TRBJ1-1, with D unclear. CDR3 length: 16 residues. The V gene's germline CDR1 is LGHNA and CDR2 YSLEER. Trimming took 0 bases from V and 3 from J, leaving 14 bases between them. As DNA, the CDR3 is TGCGCCAGCAGCCAAGATCTCGCCGTCGGGGACACTGAAGCTTTCTTT. Translating gives CASSQDLAVGDTEAFF.

This clonotype was seen at least ten times. This chain joins TRBV6-5 and TRBJ2-6; no reliable D call. Trimming took off 0 bases at V and 2 bases at J, with 5 bases between the two ends. The CDR3 length is 15 residues. The germline V gene encodes CDR1 MNHEY and CDR2 SVGAGI. The CDR3 DNA reads TGTGCCAGCAGTTACTCGTTTACTGGGGCCAACGTCCTGACTTTC. It is translated as CASSYSFTGANVLTF.

This rearrangement joins TRBV20-1 to TRBJ1-1; 7 bases are a match to TRBD1. The CDR3 consists of 13 residues. Germline-derived CDR1 and CDR2 are DFQATT and SNEGSKA (reference sequence). With V trimmed by 2 bases and J by 3 bases, 3 bases remained unmatched. The CDR3 region is CSARRQGDTEAFF. CDR3 coding DNA: TGCAGTGCTAGAAGACAGGGCGACACTGAAGCTTTCTTT.

The rearrangement uses TRBV7-2 and TRBJ2-5; TRBD2 agrees at 10 bases. After removal of 0 bases from V and 3 bases from J, the junction contained 4 bases not matched to a gene. The CDR3 sequence is 16 residues long. Germline CDR1 SGHTA, CDR2 FQGNSA. The CDR3 sequence: CASSLAPLAGKETQYF. The CDR3 DNA reads TGTGCCAGCAGCTTAGCGCCACTAGCGGGGAAAGAGACCCAGTACTTC.

This clonotype was seen a handful of times. The chain uses TRBV20-1 and TRBJ1-1, with D uncertain. The CDR3 contains 14 residues. Trimming left V 5 bases short and J 1 base short, with 14 bases between. From germline, CDR1 is DFQATT and CDR2 SNEGSKA (reference sequence). CDR3 sequence: CSAPLEGWNTEAFF. In nucleotides, the CDR3 is TGCAGTGCTCCCCTCGAGGGATGGAACACTGAAGCTTTCTTT.

The V and J genes are TRBV7-8 and TRBJ1-2, with a tentative D call TRBD1 (5 bases). CDR1 and CDR2 (germline): SGHVS, FQNEAQ. V shed 5 bases and J shed 6 bases, with 22 bases lying between them. The CDR3 runs to 16 residues. CDR3 sequence: CASSGRDYPSRHGYTF. As DNA, the CDR3 is TGTGCCAGCAGCGGACGGGACTACCCATCGAGGCATGGCTACACCTTC.

This clonotype was detected a few times. The chain joins TRBV12-3 or TRBV12-4 to TRBJ2-2; D is ambiguous. This CDR3 is built from 15 residues. The germline V and J ends were trimmed by 5 bases and 1 base, with 11 bases remaining between them. CDR3 bases: TGTGCCAGCAGTCCCCACGGCCGGAACACCGGGGAGCTGTTTTTT. This sequence encodes CASSPHGRNTGELFF.